Listed below are T cell receptor beta chains from one sample, sequenced in a study of regulatory T cells in long-lasting Graves disease. MiXCR, applied by TCRdb to the multiplex PCR reads, yields one record per CDR3 protein. The sample holds about 540,000 distinct CDR3 sequences, roughly 13% seen once. The same data also contributed to another study, on T cells in Graves' hyperthyroidism and ophthalmopathy.

The specimen was peripheral blood mononuclear cells (PBMCs), collected at new diagnosis, from a patient treated with antithyroid drugs. The receptor set was obtained from a man younger than 45 with Graves disease. Each CDR3 is given with its conserved first and last residue. The order of the fields is J gene, V gene, CDR3 length, clone size, D gene, CDR3 protein, CDR3 DNA. The D gene is left open where the match is weak. Size is stated for part of the rows, as once, few or many counts, or as a class when the clone is expanded.

>TRBJ2-3|TRBV20-1|14|many|NA
CSAYHGRGTDTQYF
TGCAGTGCCTATCACGGTCGAGGGACAGATACGCAGTATTTT
>TRBJ2-2|TRBV11-2|15|many|TRBD2
CASSPGLAPDGELFF
TGTGCCAGCAGCCCGGGACTAGCCCCCGACGGGGAGCTGTTTTTT
>TRBJ1-6|TRBV6-2/TRBV6-3|14|few|TRBD1
CASRSDRGHSPLHF
TGTGCCAGCAGATCGGACAGGGGTCATTCACCCCTCCACTTT
>TRBJ1-1|TRBV15|13|many|NA
CATSREWGTEAFF
TGTGCCACCAGCAGAGAATGGGGCACTGAAGCTTTCTTT
>TRBJ1-1|TRBV7-9|14|many|NA
CASSLDYSGTEAFF
TGTGCCAGCAGCTTAGATTACAGCGGGACTGAAGCTTTCTTT
>TRBJ1-1|TRBV10-3|13|few|NA
CAITKDMNTEAFF
TGTGCCATCACCAAGGACATGAACACTGAAGCTTTCTTT
>TRBJ1-6|TRBV10-3|18|many|NA
CAISEALRAARGASPLHF
TGTGCCATCAGTGAGGCCCTCAGGGCGGCGAGGGGCGCTTCACCCCTCCACTTT
>TRBJ1-5|TRBV4-1|14|NA|NA
CASSQVGGGQPQHF
TGCGCCAGCAGCCAAGTCGGGGGAGGCCAGCCCCAGCATTTT
>TRBJ2-2|TRBV29-1|12|NA|TRBD1
CSGGQGAGELFF
TGCAGCGGGGGACAGGGTGCCGGGGAGCTGTTTTTT
>TRBJ2-1|TRBV19|16|NA|NA
CASSTPRDSSYNEQFF
TGTGCCAGCTCCACCCCTAGGGATAGCTCCTACAATGAGCAGTTCTTC
>TRBJ2-7|TRBV29-1|12|many|NA
CSCGQPGNEQYF
TGCAGCTGTGGACAACCAGGAAACGAGCAGTACTTC
>TRBJ1-5|TRBV2|13|few|NA
CASRMEGGQPQHF
TGTGCCAGCAGGATGGAGGGAGGTCAGCCCCAGCATTTT
>TRBJ1-5|TRBV20-1|16|few|NA
CSASPSADRSNQPQHF
TGCAGTGCTAGTCCTTCGGCAGACCGAAGCAATCAGCCCCAGCATTTT
>TRBJ1-4|TRBV6-1|18|NA|TRBD1
CASSQTSTGGSLSEKLFF
TGTGCCAGCAGTCAGACTTCGACAGGGGGCTCTTTAAGTGAAAAACTGTTTTTT
>TRBJ2-3|TRBV5-1|17|few|TRBD2
CASSLDILAGATDTQYF
TGCGCCAGCAGCTTGGACATACTAGCGGGGGCGACAGATACGCAGTATTTT
>TRBJ2-2|TRBV6-4|13|NA|NA
CASSDGATGELFF
TGTGCCAGCAGTGACGGGGCCACCGGGGAGCTGTTTTTT
>TRBJ2-7|TRBV12-3/TRBV12-4|15|many|NA
CASSLGLIRADEQYF
TGTGCCAGCAGTTTGGGCCTGATCCGGGCGGACGAGCAGTACTTC
>TRBJ1-3|TRBV2|15|many|NA
CAGRSSPSLGNTIYF
TGTGCCGGTAGAAGCAGTCCCAGCTTAGGAAACACCATATATTTT
>TRBJ1-2|TRBV5-1|14|many|TRBD1
CASSDRDRGLGYTF
TGCGCCAGCAGCGATCGGGACAGGGGGCTCGGCTACACCTTC
>TRBJ1-3|TRBV11-2|17|few|TRBD1
CASSLEYRGFSGNTIYF
TGTGCCAGCAGCTTAGAGTACAGGGGCTTCTCTGGAAACACCATATATTTT
>TRBJ2-5|TRBV12-3/TRBV12-4|15|NA|TRBD2
CASSPHLAGMETQYF
TGTGCCAGCAGTCCTCACCTAGCGGGAATGGAGACCCAGTACTTC
>TRBJ1-1|TRBV19|15|many|NA
CASSFAGTRNTEAFF
TGTGCCAGTAGCTTCGCCGGGACGAGGAACACTGAAGCTTTCTTT
>TRBJ1-1|TRBV19|13|NA|NA
CASSIPGATEAFF
TGTGCCAGTAGTATACCCGGGGCTACTGAAGCTTTCTTT
>TRBJ2-3|TRBV12-3/TRBV12-4|16|many|NA
CASSLGSGTTADTQYF
TGTGCCAGCAGTTTGGGGTCAGGGACAACGGCAGATACGCAGTATTTT
>TRBJ2-1|TRBV3-1|12|many|NA
CASSRLNNEQFF
TGTGCCAGCAGCCGACTTAACAATGAGCAGTTCTTC
>TRBJ2-1|TRBV12-5|15|many|TRBD1
CASGSLTSGGGEQFF
TGTGCTAGTGGTTCCCTGACATCAGGGGGCGGTGAGCAGTTCTTC
>TRBJ2-1|TRBV6-1|16|many|NA
CASSEDIGQAYNEQFF
TGTGCCAGCAGTGAAGACATCGGGCAGGCCTACAATGAGCAGTTCTTC
>TRBJ2-7|TRBV30|13|many|TRBD2
CAWRRAGSYEQYF
TGTGCCTGGAGGAGAGCGGGATCCTACGAGCAGTACTTC
>TRBJ2-1|TRBV19|12|NA|NA
CASSIAGNEQFF
TGTGCCAGTAGTATAGCGGGGAATGAGCAGTTCTTC
>TRBJ2-1|TRBV5-1|12|few|NA
CASSLEVDEQFF
TGCGCCAGCAGCTTGGAGGTCGACGAGCAGTTCTTC
>TRBJ1-4|TRBV12-3/TRBV12-4|15|many|TRBD1
CASSPPEGAGEKLFF
TGTGCCAGCAGCCCCCCCGAGGGGGCTGGCGAAAAACTGTTTTTT
>TRBJ1-2|TRBV28|14|many|NA
CASSSGGRIGGYTF
TGTGCCAGCAGTTCCGGGGGGAGAATTGGGGGCTACACCTTC
>TRBJ2-1|TRBV12-3/TRBV12-4|15|NA|TRBD2
CASEFTPSGRAGQFF
TGTGCCAGCGAGTTTACGCCTAGCGGGAGGGCCGGGCAGTTCTTC
>TRBJ2-1|TRBV6-1|17|NA|NA
CASSRSAGSLSYNEQFF
TGTGCCAGCAGCCGCTCCGCGGGCAGCCTCTCCTACAATGAGCAGTTCTTC
>TRBJ2-1|TRBV29-1|13|many|NA
CSVEAGQTNEQFF
TGCAGCGTTGAGGCCGGACAGACCAATGAGCAGTTCTTC
>TRBJ2-5|TRBV10-2|15|NA|NA
CASADLPPAGETQYF
TGCGCCAGCGCAGACCTTCCGCCAGCCGGGGAGACCCAGTACTTC
>TRBJ2-3|TRBV7-3|19|many|TRBD1
CASSPSGTGFLGGTDTQYF
TGTGCCAGCAGCCCTTCCGGGACAGGGTTCTTAGGAGGCACAGATACGCAGTATTTT
>TRBJ2-7|TRBV7-9|13|many|NA
CASSLGAGSEQYF
TGTGCCAGCAGCTTAGGAGCTGGGAGCGAGCAGTACTTC
>TRBJ2-2|TRBV6-1|15|many|NA
CASSPGRVPTGELFF
TGTGCCAGCAGTCCTGGCAGGGTCCCTACCGGGGAGCTGTTTTTT
>TRBJ2-1|TRBV7-3|14|many|TRBD1
CASSLVTGGDEQFF
TGTGCCAGCAGCTTAGTAACAGGGGGCGATGAGCAGTTCTTC
>TRBJ2-7|TRBV7-2|15|few|NA
CASRPWGSATYEQYF
TGTGCCAGCAGGCCGTGGGGCAGCGCTACCTACGAGCAGTACTTC
>TRBJ2-1|TRBV5-1|14|NA|TRBD1
CASSPGYRGDEQFF
TGCGCCAGCAGCCCAGGCTACAGGGGTGATGAGCAGTTCTTC
>TRBJ1-3|TRBV20-1|17|NA|NA
CSARAPSPDQSGNTIYF
TGCAGTGCTAGAGCCCCCTCTCCCGATCAAAGTGGAAACACCATATATTTT
>TRBJ2-3|TRBV20-1|15|many|NA
CSASQLLRGADTQYF
TGCAGTGCTAGCCAGCTACTCAGGGGCGCAGATACGCAGTATTTT
>TRBJ1-3|TRBV7-9|16|NA|NA
CASSSLVRSSGNTIYF
TGTGCCAGCAGCTCCCTGGTACGGAGCTCTGGAAACACCATATATTTT
>TRBJ2-3|TRBV7-9|20|few|TRBD2
CASSLRLAGAPLPPPDTQYF
TGTGCCAGCAGTCTTCGACTAGCGGGTGCCCCCCTTCCACCTCCAGATACGCAGTATTTT
>TRBJ2-6|TRBV7-8|15|NA|NA
CASSDQGSGANVLTF
TGTGCCAGCAGCGATCAGGGCTCAGGGGCCAACGTCCTGACTTTC
>TRBJ1-5|TRBV27|15|many|NA
CASSLWGDSNQPQHF
TGTGCCAGCAGTTTATGGGGCGATAGCAATCAGCCCCAGCATTTT
>TRBJ2-1|TRBV12-3/TRBV12-4|16|NA|NA
CASSLEGMRPYNEQFF
TGTGCCAGCAGTTTAGAAGGGATGCGGCCCTACAATGAGCAGTTCTTC
>TRBJ2-1|TRBV24-1|16|many|NA
CATSDLRGSGPNEQFF
TGTGCCACCAGTGATTTGCGGGGGAGTGGGCCAAATGAGCAGTTCTTC
>TRBJ1-6|TRBV18|13|few|NA
CASSPSGNSPLHF
TGTGCCAGCTCACCGAGTGGCAATTCACCCCTCCACTTT
>TRBJ2-3|TRBV6-1|13|few|TRBD2
CASTSGRLGTQYF
TGTGCCAGTACTAGCGGGAGACTGGGCACGCAGTATTTT
>TRBJ1-1|TRBV5-1|15|many|TRBD1
CASSLGTGVDTEAFF
TGCGCCAGCAGCTTAGGGACAGGGGTGGACACTGAAGCTTTCTTT
>TRBJ1-2|TRBV29-1|13|many|NA
CSVDLSGDAGYTF
TGCAGCGTTGACTTATCAGGGGACGCTGGCTACACCTTC
>TRBJ1-5|TRBV7-2|16|many|NA
CASSTSGPYSNQPQHF
TGTGCCAGCAGCACCTCGGGGCCTTATAGCAATCAGCCCCAGCATTTT
>TRBJ2-5|TRBV29-1|15|few|TRBD1
CSVEMAGGPGGTQYF
TGCAGCGTTGAAATGGCAGGGGGCCCTGGGGGGACCCAGTACTTC
>TRBJ2-1|TRBV5-4|17|few|TRBD2
CASSLGTSRGTYNEQFF
TGTGCCAGCAGCCTAGGGACTAGTAGGGGGACCTACAATGAGCAGTTCTTC
>TRBJ2-2|TRBV7-3|13|many|NA
CASSKRGSGELFF
TGTGCCAGCAGCAAAAGAGGGTCCGGGGAGCTGTTTTTT
>TRBJ2-1|TRBV7-2|16|many|TRBD2
CASSLGLAGGLDEQFF
TGTGCCAGCAGCTTAGGGCTAGCGGGAGGATTGGATGAGCAGTTCTTC